The 12 T cell receptor beta chains reported below all come from one sample, sequenced in a study of T cells expressing NK-cell markers. TCRdb reprocessed the 5' RACE reads and keeps a single row for each CDR3 protein, giving no DNA. The ten most abundant clones cover over 1.3% of a sample with a few hundred thousand distinct CDR3 sequences. The specimen was blood T cells: a sorted CD56 or NKG2C T cell subset, CD4+ or CD8+ T cells, or bulk PBMC T cells (not recorded which). All receptors come from a woman aged 45-65 years in good health.

The CDR3 is CASSLPGVSGRDQETQYF. The chain carries TRBV7-2 and TRBJ2-5; as DNA is missing, the TRBD2 call by TCRdb cannot be tested. This CDR3 comprises 18 residues. Germline-derived CDR1 and CDR2 are SGHTA and FQGNSA. The variable domain in full, completed from reference TRBV7-2 and TRBJ2-5, reads GAGVSQSPSNKVTEKGKDVELRCDPISGHTALYWYRQSLGQGLEFLIYFQGNSAPDKSGLPSDRFSAERTGGSVSTLTIQRTQQEDSAVYLCASSLPGVSGRDQETQYFGPGTRLLVL.

The CDR3 protein is CASSPMREAPEQYF. The chain employs TRBV27 and TRBJ2-7; TCRdb's D call of TRBD2 is untestable without DNA. The CDR3 contains 14 residues. The germline CDR1 and CDR2 sequences are MNHEY and SMNVEV (reference sequence).

This chain links TRBV15 with TRBJ2-7; TCRdb's D gene call, TRBD2, goes unchecked for lack of DNA. Germline loops: CDR1 LNHNV, CDR2 YYDKDF (reference sequence). The length of the CDR3 is 15 residues. CDR3 protein: CATSSRRSGTYEQYF.

The chain combines TRBV3-1 with TRBJ1-2. The CDR3 length is 15 residues. Germline-derived CDR1 and CDR2 are LGHDT and YNNKEL (reference sequence). CDR3 protein: CASSQDVGGPYGYTF.

J is TRBJ2-7 and V is TRBV9. The germline gives CDR1 SGDLS, CDR2 YYNGEE. The CDR3 runs 14 residues. The CDR3 sequence: CASSVASADYEQYF.

The rearrangement links TRBV15 to TRBJ1-1. The CDR3 has 12 amino acids. CDR1 and CDR2 (germline): LNHNV, YYDKDF (reference sequence). The CDR3 spells CATSRDRYAAFF.

The chain carries TRBV20-1 and TRBJ2-7. Germline V gene data show CDR1 as DFQATT and CDR2 as SNEGSKA (reference sequence). This CDR3 is 13 amino acids long. CDR3: CSAMLTSADEQYF.

This chain connects TRBV4-1 to TRBJ1-5; TCRdb's D call, TRBD1, is unchecked because there is no DNA. The CDR3 spans 15 residues. Per germline, CDR1 MGHRA and CDR2 YSYEKL. The CDR3 loop reads CASSQDGKGFQPQHF.

V is TRBV19 and J is TRBJ2-1; the D call from TCRdb, TRBD2, cannot be confirmed without DNA. Germline V lookup: CDR1 LNHDA, CDR2 SQIVND (reference sequence). The CDR3 extends over 14 amino acids. CDR3: CASIGRARGNEQFF.

The chain has TRBV10-3 and TRBJ2-7. CDR1 is ENHRY, CDR2 SYGVKD, per germline. The CDR3 extends over 13 amino acids. The CDR3 spells CAISGMGGYEQYF.

The chain employs TRBV5-6 and TRBJ2-6; absent DNA, TCRdb's TRBD1 call cannot be checked. The CDR3 has 18 amino acids. CDR1 SGHDT and CDR2 YYEEEE come from the germline V gene. CDR3 sequence: CASSLRQGRSAGANVLTF. Full variable domain (missing parts from reference TRBV5-6 and TRBJ2-6): DAGVTQSPTHLIKTRGQQVTLRCSPKSGHDTVSWYQQALGQGPQFIFQYYEEEERQRGNFPDRFSGHQFPNYSSELNVNALLLGDSALYLCASSLRQGRSAGANVLTFGAGSRLTVL.

The gene calls are TRBV3-1 and TRBJ1-2; TCRdb lists TRBD1, though no DNA is available to test this call. Germline V gives CDR1 LGHDT, CDR2 YNNKEL (reference sequence). The CDR3 length is 16 residues. This CDR3 reads CASSEPLGSPNYGYTF.